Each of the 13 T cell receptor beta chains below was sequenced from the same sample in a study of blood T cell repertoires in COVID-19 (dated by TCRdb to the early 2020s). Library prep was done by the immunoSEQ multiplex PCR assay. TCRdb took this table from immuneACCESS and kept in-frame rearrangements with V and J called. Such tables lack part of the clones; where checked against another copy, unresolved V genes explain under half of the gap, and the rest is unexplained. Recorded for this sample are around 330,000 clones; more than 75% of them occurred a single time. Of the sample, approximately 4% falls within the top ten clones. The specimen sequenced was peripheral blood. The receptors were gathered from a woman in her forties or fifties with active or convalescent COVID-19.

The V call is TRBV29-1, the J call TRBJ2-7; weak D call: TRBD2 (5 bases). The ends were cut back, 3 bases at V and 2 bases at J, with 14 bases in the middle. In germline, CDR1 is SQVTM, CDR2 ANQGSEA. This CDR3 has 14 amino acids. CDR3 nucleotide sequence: TGCAGCGTTGAGTATCCGGGATCCCCCTACGAGCAGTACTTC. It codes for CSVEYPGSPYEQYF.

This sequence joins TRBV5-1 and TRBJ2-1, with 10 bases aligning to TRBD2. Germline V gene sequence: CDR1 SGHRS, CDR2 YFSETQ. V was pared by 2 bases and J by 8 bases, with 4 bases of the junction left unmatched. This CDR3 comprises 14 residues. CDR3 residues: CASSFSGRLDEQFF. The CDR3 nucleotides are TGCGCCAGCAGCTTTAGCGGGAGGCTCGATGAGCAGTTCTTC.

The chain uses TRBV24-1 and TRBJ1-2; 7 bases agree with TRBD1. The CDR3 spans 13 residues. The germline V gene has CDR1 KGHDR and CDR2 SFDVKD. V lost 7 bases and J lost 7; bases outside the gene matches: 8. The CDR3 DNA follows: TGTGCCACCAGCCGGGACAGTGCGAGTGGCTACACCTTC. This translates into CATSRDSASGYTF.

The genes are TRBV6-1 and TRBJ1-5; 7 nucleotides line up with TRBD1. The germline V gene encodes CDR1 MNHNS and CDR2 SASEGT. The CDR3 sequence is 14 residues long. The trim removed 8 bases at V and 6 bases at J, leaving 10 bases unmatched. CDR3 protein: CASGNRQGAQPQHF. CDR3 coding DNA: TGTGCCAGCGGAAATCGACAGGGCGCTCAGCCCCAGCATTTT.

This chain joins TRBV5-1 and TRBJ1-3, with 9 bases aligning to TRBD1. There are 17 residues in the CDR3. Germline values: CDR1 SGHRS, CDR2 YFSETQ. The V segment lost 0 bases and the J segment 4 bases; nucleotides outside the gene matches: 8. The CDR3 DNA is TGCGCCAGCAGCTTGGCCATACAGGGGGCAAACGGAAACACCATATATTTT. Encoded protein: CASSLAIQGANGNTIYF.

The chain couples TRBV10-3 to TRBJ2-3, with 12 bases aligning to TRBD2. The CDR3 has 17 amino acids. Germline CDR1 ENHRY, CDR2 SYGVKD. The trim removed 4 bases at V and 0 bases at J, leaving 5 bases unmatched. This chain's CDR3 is CAISGTSGTSSTDTQYF. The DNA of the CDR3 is TGTGCCATCAGTGGGACTAGCGGGACGTCTAGCACAGATACGCAGTATTTT.

CDR3 sequence reads: CASSTGTGTAGELFF. DNA of the CDR3: TGTGCCAGCAGCACTGGGACAGGGACGGCCGGGGAGCTGTTTTTT. V gene TRBV11-1 combines with J gene TRBJ2-2, with 9 positions matching TRBD1. This CDR3 contains 15 residues. Germline-derived CDR1 and CDR2 are SGHAT and FQDESV (reference sequence). V lost 5 bases to trimming and J lost 6 bases; unmatched junction nucleotides: 7.

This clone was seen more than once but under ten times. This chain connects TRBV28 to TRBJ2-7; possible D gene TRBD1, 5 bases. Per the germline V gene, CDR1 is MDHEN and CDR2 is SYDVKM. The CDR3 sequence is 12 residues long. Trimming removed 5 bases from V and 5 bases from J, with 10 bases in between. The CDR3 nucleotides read TGTGCCAGCAGTAAGACAGAAAACGAGCAGTACTTC. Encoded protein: CASSKTENEQYF.

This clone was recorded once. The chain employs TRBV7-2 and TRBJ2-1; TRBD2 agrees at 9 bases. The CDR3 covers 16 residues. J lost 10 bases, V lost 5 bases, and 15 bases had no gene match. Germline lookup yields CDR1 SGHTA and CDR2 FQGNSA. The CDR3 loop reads CASSQAAGGGRGEQFF. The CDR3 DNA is TGTGCCAGCAGCCAAGCAGCGGGAGGAGGCAGAGGGGAGCAGTTCTTC.

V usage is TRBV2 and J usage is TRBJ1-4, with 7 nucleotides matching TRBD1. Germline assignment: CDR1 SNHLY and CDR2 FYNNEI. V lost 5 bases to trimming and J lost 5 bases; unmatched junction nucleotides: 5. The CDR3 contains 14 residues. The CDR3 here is CASSSGQMNEKLFF. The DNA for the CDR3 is TGTGCCAGCAGTTCGGGACAGATGAATGAAAAACTGTTTTTT.

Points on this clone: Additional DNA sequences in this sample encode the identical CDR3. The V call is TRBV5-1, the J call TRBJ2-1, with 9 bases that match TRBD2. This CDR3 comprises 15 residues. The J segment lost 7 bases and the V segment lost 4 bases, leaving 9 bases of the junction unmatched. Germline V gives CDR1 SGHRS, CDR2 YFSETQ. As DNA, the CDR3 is TGCGCCAGCAGCCTGGGGCTAGCGGGAAATAATGAGCAGTTCTTC. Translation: CASSLGLAGNNEQFF.

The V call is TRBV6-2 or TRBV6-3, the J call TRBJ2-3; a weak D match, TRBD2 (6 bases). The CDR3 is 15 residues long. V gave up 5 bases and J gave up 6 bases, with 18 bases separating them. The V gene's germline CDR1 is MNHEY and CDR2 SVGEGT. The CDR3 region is CASSPQAGVSDTQYF. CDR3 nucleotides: TGTGCCAGCAGTCCCCAAGCGGGTGTCTCGGATACGCAGTATTTT.

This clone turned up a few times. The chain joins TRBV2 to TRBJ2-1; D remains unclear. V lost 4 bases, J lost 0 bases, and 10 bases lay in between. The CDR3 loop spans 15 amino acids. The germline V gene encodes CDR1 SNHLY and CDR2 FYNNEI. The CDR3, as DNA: TGTGCCAGCAGTGCTAGATTTAGCTCCTACAATGAGCAGTTCTTC. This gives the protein CASSARFSSYNEQFF.